These 25 T cell receptor beta chains originate from one sample sequenced in a study of OX40 agonist ivuxolimab in advanced cancers. TCRdb's copy holds only in-frame clones and misses some; the assay was immunoSEQ multiplex PCR. The table lists some 70,000 clones, approximately 80% of them singletons. This material consisted of CD4+ or CD8+ T cells sorted from blood, taken in a trial of the OX40 agonist ivuxolimab. The receptors were sampled from an adult with an advanced solid tumor such as melanoma, head and neck, liver or kidney cancer.

The chain is built from TRBV4-1 and TRBJ2-1; 9 nucleotides align to TRBD2. V gave up 4 bases and J gave up 3 bases; unmatched junction bases: 7. Per germline, CDR1 MGHRA and CDR2 YSYEKL. This CDR3 comprises 16 residues. This CDR3 is CASSPVKREVYNEQFF. The CDR3 DNA follows: TGCGCCAGCAGCCCGGTAAAGCGGGAGGTCTACAATGAGCAGTTCTTC.

The chain recombines TRBV29-1 with TRBJ2-7; D ambiguous. CDR3 length: 18 amino acids. Trimming cost V 0 bases and J 1 base, with 22 bases left between them. Germline CDR1 is SQVTM and CDR2 is ANQGSEA. CDR3 protein: CSVEDYRAAAKNSYEQYV. The CDR3 DNA reads as TGCAGCGTTGAAGATTATCGGGCGGCGGCTAAAAATTCCTACGAGCAGTACGTC.

The chain links TRBV27 to TRBJ2-5; no definite D call. The CDR3 covers 14 residues. Germline values: CDR1 MNHEY, CDR2 SMNVEV (reference sequence). V was trimmed by 2 bases and J by 1 base, leaving 8 bases between them. The CDR3 here is CASSLTGPQETQYF. DNA of the CDR3: TGTGCCAGCAGTTTAACTGGCCCCCAAGAGACCCAGTACTTC.

This chain uses TRBV7-2 with TRBJ2-2, with 8 bases lining up with TRBD1. The CDR3 is 15 residues long. Trimming removed 5 bases from V and 6 bases from J; junction bases left unmatched: 8. Germline loops: CDR1 SGHTA, CDR2 FQGNSA. For the CDR3, the DNA is TGTGCCAGCAGCAACAGCAGGGGGCGCGCCGGGGAGCTGTTTTTT. Translating it yields CASSNSRGRAGELFF.

This clone was recorded only once. The chain has TRBV2 and TRBJ1-5; TRBD1 might be the D (6 bases). Germline V gives CDR1 SNHLY, CDR2 FYNNEI. This CDR3 is 14 amino acids long. V was trimmed by 5 bases and J by 4 bases, leaving 12 bases between them. This chain's CDR3 is CASSLPQGNQPQHF. CDR3 in DNA: TGTGCCAGCAGTTTGCCCCAGGGGAATCAGCCCCAGCATTTT.

This chain links TRBV27 with TRBJ2-5; 7 bases map to TRBD1. The germline V gene has CDR1 MNHEY and CDR2 SMNVEV (reference sequence). Unmatched junction bases numbered 3, after V lost 5 bases and J lost 6 bases. The CDR3 runs 12 residues. The CDR3 spells CASSPGGQTQYF. The CDR3 DNA follows: TGTGCCAGCAGTCCAGGGGGACAGACCCAGTACTTC.

The chain recombines TRBV2 with TRBJ2-1; a weak D match, TRBD1 (6 bases). Germline CDR1 reads SNHLY; CDR2 reads FYNNEI. Trimming removed 4 bases from V and 7 bases from J, with 17 bases in between. This CDR3 is built from 15 residues. The CDR3 sequence is CASSAGERVWNEQFF. CDR3 nucleotides: TGTGCCAGCAGTGCAGGGGAGAGGGTTTGGAATGAGCAGTTCTTC.

The V call is TRBV19, the J call TRBJ1-4; TRBD1 might be the D (5 bases). This CDR3 comprises 11 residues. Between the trimmed V and J ends, which lost 10 bases and 11 bases, there was a span of 14 bases. Germline CDR1 and CDR2: LNHDA and SQIVND (reference sequence). The CDR3: CATGLMSKLFF. CDR3 nucleotides: TGTGCCACGGGACTCATGTCCAAACTGTTTTTT.

The rearrangement uses TRBV7-9 and TRBJ1-6; TRBD1 aligns across 8 bases. Germline V gene data show CDR1 as SEHNR and CDR2 as FQNEAQ (reference sequence). The V and J ends lost 5 bases and 7 bases, in that order; junction bases with no gene match: 7. This CDR3 region has 15 residues. CDR3 in DNA: TGTGCCAGCAGCAGGACAGGGAATGGGAATTCACCCCTCCACTTT. This encodes CASSRTGNGNSPLHF.

The V call is TRBV6-1, the J call TRBJ2-5, with 8 bases matching TRBD2. Germline trimming cut 2 bases from V and 4 bases from J; bases unmatched to any gene: 3. Germline-derived CDR1 and CDR2 are MNHNS and SASEGT. This CDR3 comprises 14 residues. Here the CDR3 reads CASSEFGGGETQYF. In nucleotides, the CDR3 is TGTGCCAGCAGTGAATTCGGGGGGGGAGAGACCCAGTACTTC.

This clone was picked up one time. The chain couples TRBV5-6 to TRBJ2-7; D might be TRBD1 (6 bases). The V gene lost 4 bases and the J gene lost 3 bases, with 11 bases spanning the gap. Per the germline V gene, CDR1 is SGHDT and CDR2 is YYEEEE. The CDR3 is 13 amino acids. CDR3 sequence: CASSPLQGYEQYV. The CDR3 DNA follows: TGTGCCAGCAGCCCGTTACAGGGCTACGAGCAGTACGTC.

This chain connects TRBV14 to TRBJ2-3; D uncertain. The CDR3 loop spans 15 amino acids. Trimming removed 1 base from V and 0 bases from J, with 8 bases in between. CDR1 is SGHDN and CDR2 is FVKESK in the germline V gene. DNA for the CDR3: TGTGCCAGCAGCCAAGTCACCCCTAGCACAGATACGCAGTATTTT. Translating it yields CASSQVTPSTDTQYF. Together with reference TRBV14 and TRBJ2-3, the CDR3 gives the full variable domain: EAGVTQFPSHSVIEKGQTVTLRCDPISGHDNLYWYRRVMGKEIKFLLHFVKESKQDESGMPNNRFLAERTGGTYSTLKVQPAELEDSGVYFCASSQVTPSTDTQYFGPGTRLTVL.

This clone was seen only once. The chain employs TRBV5-6 and TRBJ1-2; a possible D gene is TRBD1 (5 bases). V shed 4 bases and J shed 3 bases, with 13 bases lying between them. Looked up from germline, CDR1 is SGHDT and CDR2 is YYEEEE. CDR3 length: 14 amino acids. This CDR3 reads CASSAPGEDYGYTF. DNA of the CDR3: TGTGCCAGCAGCGCGCCGGGGGAGGACTATGGCTACACCTTC.

The gene calls are TRBV29-1 and TRBJ2-7, with 8 positions matching TRBD1. CDR1 is SQVTM, CDR2 ANQGSEA, per germline. The CDR3 covers 17 residues. The V segment lost 5 bases and the J segment 0 bases; nucleotides outside the gene matches: 15. CDR3 loop: CSVRSAGTGVSSYEQYF. In nucleotides, the CDR3 is TGCAGCGTTCGTAGTGCCGGGACAGGAGTCAGCTCCTACGAGCAGTACTTC.

The V call is TRBV5-4, the J call TRBJ2-2; 7 bases line up with TRBD1. The CDR3 runs to 15 residues. From germline, CDR1 is SGHNT and CDR2 YYREEE (reference sequence). Trimming took 0 bases from V and 6 from J; bases not matched to a gene: 5. The CDR3 here is CASSLGQGFAGELFF. The CDR3 bases are TGTGCCAGCAGCTTGGGACAGGGATTTGCCGGGGAGCTGTTTTTT.

The J gene is TRBJ2-6, the V gene TRBV4-2; D gene unclear. The CDR3 consists of 15 residues. The germline V gene encodes CDR1 LGHNA and CDR2 YNFKEQ. V was clipped by 1 base and J by 1 base, with 5 bases between them. The CDR3, as DNA: TGTGCCAGCAGCCAAGGCCGATCTGGGGCCAACGTCCTGACTTTC. Protein sequence: CASSQGRSGANVLTF.

J is TRBJ2-6 and V is TRBV30; 9 bases align to TRBD2. Germline CDR1 and CDR2: GTSNPN and SVGIG (reference sequence). The V gene end was trimmed by 4 bases and the J gene end by 1 base; junction bases not matched to a gene: 11. The CDR3 consists of 18 residues. The CDR3 reads CAWKRGGGERSGANVLTF. CDR3 in DNA: TGTGCCTGGAAAAGGGGCGGGGGGGAGAGATCTGGGGCCAACGTCCTGACTTTC.

This chain links TRBV6-1 with TRBJ2-5; D call uncertain. Germline CDR1 MNHNS, CDR2 SASEGT. V was clipped by 2 bases and J by 2 bases, with 6 bases between them. The length of the CDR3 is 13 residues. CDR3 amino acids: CASSEFHQETQYF. The DNA for the CDR3 is TGTGCCAGCAGTGAATTCCATCAAGAGACCCAGTACTTC.

The chain joins TRBV14 to TRBJ2-3; D call uncertain. This CDR3 contains 13 residues. Trimming shortened V by 3 bases and J by 2 bases, and 6 bases separated the two germline ends. Germline-derived CDR1 and CDR2 are SGHDN and FVKESK. CDR3 in DNA: TGTGCCAGCAGCCAGGGCCACACAGATACGCAGTATTTT. It specifies CASSQGHTDTQYF. The whole variable domain, filled in from reference TRBV14 and TRBJ2-3, reads EAGVTQFPSHSVIEKGQTVTLRCDPISGHDNLYWYRRVMGKEIKFLLHFVKESKQDESGMPNNRFLAERTGGTYSTLKVQPAELEDSGVYFCASSQGHTDTQYFGPGTRLTVL.

J is TRBJ2-1 and V is TRBV5-1; 9 bases align to TRBD1. The trim removed 3 bases at V and 5 bases at J, leaving 3 bases unmatched. The CDR3 length is 14 residues. Germline CDR1 is SGHRS and CDR2 is YFSETQ. CDR3 in amino acids: CASSWTGVDNEQFF. Written as DNA, the CDR3 is TGCGCCAGCAGCTGGACAGGGGTGGACAATGAGCAGTTCTTC. Full variable domain (remainder filled in from reference TRBV5-1 and TRBJ2-1): KAGVTQTPRYLIKTRGQQVTLSCSPISGHRSVSWYQQTPGQGLQFLFEYFSETQRNKGNFPGRFSGRQFSNSRSEMNVSTLELGDSALYLCASSWTGVDNEQFFGPGTRLTVL.

This rearrangement joins TRBV28 to TRBJ2-2, with D perhaps matching TRBD1 (5 bases). The germline gives CDR1 MDHEN, CDR2 SYDVKM. The germline V and J ends were trimmed by 6 bases and 6 bases, with 14 bases remaining between them. The CDR3 contains 14 residues. The CDR3 DNA reads as TGTGCCAGCAGGGTGGGGCGATGGGCCGGGGAGCTGTTTTTT. Translating it yields CASRVGRWAGELFF.

This clone was seen only once. This chain joins TRBV6-6 and TRBJ2-7; D is ambiguous. The CDR3 totals 13 residues. From germline, CDR1 is MNHNY and CDR2 SVGAGI (reference sequence). With 2 bases removed from V and 3 bases from J, the gap between germline ends came to 8 bases. The CDR3 nucleotides are TGTGCCAGCAGTTACGGGCAGAGCTACGAGCAGTACGTC. Its protein is CASSYGQSYEQYV.

The genes are TRBV7-9 and TRBJ2-1, with a possible D match to TRBD1 (6 bases). The V gene lost 2 bases and the J gene lost 5 bases, with 13 bases spanning the gap. The germline CDR1 and CDR2 sequences are SEHNR and FQNEAQ (reference sequence). This CDR3 has 15 residues. This chain's CDR3 is CASSLSGQINNEQFF. The CDR3 DNA sequence: TGTGCCAGCAGCTTAAGTGGACAGATAAACAATGAGCAGTTCTTC.

This chain uses TRBV7-2 with TRBJ1-4; no definite D call. Trimming removed 4 bases at V and 8 bases at J, with 14 bases between. This CDR3 region has 14 residues. CDR1 and CDR2 (germline): SGHTA, FQGNSA. This chain's CDR3 is CASSSDNFNEKLFF. In DNA, the CDR3 is TGTGCCAGCAGCTCCGACAATTTCAACGAAAAACTGTTTTTT.

The J gene is TRBJ2-7, the V gene TRBV2; D remains ambiguous. The CDR3 contains 13 residues. V was clipped by 6 bases and J by 4 bases, with 13 bases between them. Per germline, CDR1 SNHLY and CDR2 FYNNEI. The CDR3 here is CASRPGLRYEQYV. In nucleotides, the CDR3 is TGTGCCAGCAGGCCGGGCCTAAGATACGAGCAGTACGTC.